The 29 T cell receptor beta chains below were found in one sample sequenced in a study. TCRdb called the 5' RACE reads again in MiXCR, with one record for every CDR3 protein. Among roughly 5,300 distinct CDR3 sequences, about 35% were seen once, and the ten largest hold about 50%. The sequencing input was memory CD4+ T cells sorted from blood. Subset: memory CD4+ T cells, CD4+CD45RO+CD25-. Every receptor here comes from a female donor with breast cancer.

This clonotype was recorded only once. The chain is built from TRBV19 and TRBJ1-5; D gene unclear. Germline loops: CDR1 LNHDA, CDR2 SQIVND (reference sequence). The CDR3 consists of 16 residues. V dropped 4 bases and J dropped 4 bases, with 17 bases sitting between them. Written as DNA, the CDR3 is TGTGCCAGTAGTACCGATAGGGCAGGCAGAAATCAGCCCCAGCATTTT. It codes for CASSTDRAGRNQPQHF.

The chain has TRBV12-3 or TRBV12-4 and TRBJ2-1; TRBD1 might be the D (6 bases). V lost 0 bases, J lost 4 bases, and 16 bases lay in between. This CDR3 is built from 17 residues. The CDR3 sequence: CASSLAYNGGAYNEQFF. CDR3 DNA sequence: TGTGCCAGCAGTTTAGCGTATAATGGGGGCGCGTACAATGAGCAGTTCTTC.

This sequence joins TRBV5-1 and TRBJ2-2; TRBD1 is a possible D gene (7 bases). Trimming took off 5 bases at V and 7 bases at J, with 15 bases between the two ends. CDR3 size: 14 residues. Germline V gene sequence: CDR1 SGHRS, CDR2 YFSETQ. CDR3 protein: CASSPTGRGGELFF. The CDR3 coding sequence is TGCGCCAGCAGTCCGACAGGGCGGGGCGGGGAGCTGTTTTTT. Complete variable domain (other parts from reference TRBV5-1 and TRBJ2-2): KAGVTQTPRYLIKTRGQQVTLSCSPISGHRSVSWYQQTPGQGLQFLFEYFSETQRNKGNFPGRFSGRQFSNSRSEMNVSTLELGDSALYLCASSPTGRGGELFFGEGSRLTVL.

The chain is built from TRBV9 and TRBJ2-3, with 13 nucleotides matching TRBD2. The germline gives CDR1 SGDLS, CDR2 YYNGEE. V was pared by 4 bases and J by 0 bases, with 11 bases of the junction left unmatched. The CDR3 has 19 residues. CDR3 sequence: CASSLTSGRLCSSTDTQYF. In nucleotides, the CDR3 is TGTGCCAGCAGCCTGACTAGCGGGAGGCTTTGTTCTAGCACAGATACGCAGTATTTT.

This clonotype is medium-sized in the sample. The chain couples TRBV6-6 to TRBJ2-5; no firm D call. This CDR3 comprises 12 residues. Trimming removed 0 bases at V and 5 bases at J, with 4 bases between. Germline CDR1 and CDR2: MNHNY and SVGAGI (reference sequence). DNA of the CDR3: TGTGCCAGCAGTTACTCGTTGGAGACCCAGTACTTC. This codes for CASSYSLETQYF.

This clonotype was seen at least ten times. CDR3 residues: CASSYRGGAKNIQYF. The CDR3 coding sequence is TGTGCCAGCAGTTACAGGGGGGGAGCCAAAAACATTCAGTACTTC. This sequence joins TRBV6-5 and TRBJ2-4; D is possibly TRBD2 (7 bases). V lost 2 bases, J lost 0 bases, and 8 bases lay in between. The CDR3 spans 15 residues. Germline CDR1 MNHEY, CDR2 SVGAGI.

This clonotype is medium-sized in the sample. This rearrangement joins TRBV18 to TRBJ2-3, with 7 bases identical to TRBD1. CDR1 is KGHSH and CDR2 is LQKENI in the germline V gene. The CDR3 is made up of 15 amino acids. V shed 3 bases and J 3 bases; nucleotides not matched to a gene: 6. In nucleotides, the CDR3 is TGTGCCAGCTCACCCTCCGACAGGGTAACAGATACGCAGTATTTT. It encodes CASSPSDRVTDTQYF.

About this clonotype: A junction boundary mismatches the germline segment, possibly from a read error. V gene TRBV11-2 combines with J gene TRBJ1-4; no definite D call. The V gene's germline CDR1 is SGHAT and CDR2 FQNNGV. The CDR3 consists of 14 residues. The CDR3 protein is CASSLIRLADGLSF. The CDR3 coding sequence is TGTGCCAGCAGCTTAATCCGTTTGGCCGACGGACTGTCTTTT.

The rearrangement uses TRBV5-8 and TRBJ2-3; D is perhaps TRBD2 (5 bases). V lost 4 bases to trimming and J lost 3 bases, with 18 bases between them. CDR3 length equals 16 residues. In germline, CDR1 is SGHTS, CDR2 YDEGEE. CDR3 in amino acids: CASSLLGQLPTDTQYF. In DNA form, the CDR3 reads TGTGCCAGCAGCCTACTAGGGCAGCTACCTACAGATACGCAGTATTTT.

Worth noting for this clonotype: This sequence may be a read error, since a much larger clone differs from it by one base. The rearrangement uses TRBV4-2 and TRBJ2-2; TRBD2 agrees at 7 bases. Germline loops: CDR1 LGHNA, CDR2 YNFKEQ. V was pared by 4 bases and J by 8 bases, with 13 bases of the junction left unmatched. This CDR3 is built from 16 residues. The CDR3 region is CASSLNSGVHLGELFF. The DNA of the CDR3 is TGTGCCAGCAGCCTGAACAGCGGGGTACATTTAGGGGAGCTGTTTTTT.

This clonotype showed up many times. The chain joins TRBV29-1 to TRBJ2-7; D remains ambiguous. Looked up from germline, CDR1 is SQVTM and CDR2 is ANQGSEA. Trimming stripped 5 bases from V and 0 bases from J, with 11 bases between. The CDR3 consists of 13 residues. CDR3 sequence reads: CSVQSTSSYEQYF. The CDR3 region has the DNA TGCAGCGTTCAAAGCACCAGCTCCTACGAGCAGTACTTC.

This clonotype was seen at least ten times. V usage is TRBV5-1 and J usage is TRBJ2-5, with 12 bases matching TRBD2. This CDR3 region has 16 residues. Germline V gene lookup returns CDR1 SGHRS and CDR2 YFSETQ. The J segment lost 5 bases and the V segment lost 1 base, leaving 6 bases of the junction unmatched. Here the CDR3 DNA reads TGCGCCAGCAGCTTGTTGCCTAGCGGGGGGGCGGAGACCCAGTACTTC. Its translation: CASSLLPSGGAETQYF.

By sample fraction, this clonotype is medium-sized (0.01 to 0.1%). The V gene is TRBV20-1, the J gene TRBJ1-6; D unclear. Germline V gives CDR1 DFQATT, CDR2 SNEGSKA (reference sequence). V was clipped by 0 bases and J by 5 bases, with 8 bases between them. The CDR3 extends over 14 amino acids. Here the CDR3 reads CSAREVRDNSPLHF. In nucleotides, the CDR3 is TGCAGTGCTAGAGAGGTCCGGGATAATTCACCCCTCCACTTT.

This clonotype was found a few times. The chain couples TRBV5-1 to TRBJ1-2; unclear D gene. Looked up from germline, CDR1 is SGHRS and CDR2 is YFSETQ. Trimming pared 0 bases from V and 0 bases from J, leaving 9 bases between. The length of the CDR3 is 15 residues. The CDR3 spells CASSLGQYTNYGYTF. Written as DNA, the CDR3 is TGCGCCAGCAGCTTGGGGCAATATACTAACTATGGCTACACCTTC.

This clonotype came up a few times. V usage is TRBV7-8 and J usage is TRBJ2-7, with 8 bases identical to TRBD1. The J segment lost 4 bases and the V segment lost 2 bases, leaving 7 bases of the junction unmatched. The V gene's germline CDR1 is SGHVS and CDR2 FQNEAQ. This CDR3 is 15 amino acids long. The CDR3 DNA reads as TGTGCCAGCAGCTTAACGGGACAGGCCAGTTACGAGCAGTACTTC. This translates into CASSLTGQASYEQYF.

By frequency in the sample, this clonotype is medium-sized (0.01 to 0.1%). V is TRBV4-1 and J is TRBJ1-1; D is undetermined. Trimming pared 2 bases from V and 7 bases from J, leaving 14 bases between. The germline CDR1 and CDR2 sequences are MGHRA and YSYEKL. CDR3 size: 14 residues. Written as DNA, the CDR3 is TGCGCCAGCAGCCAACTCAAGGACGGGAGTGAAGCTTTCTTT. Translation: CASSQLKDGSEAFF.

In this sample, this clonotype is medium-sized. The chain combines TRBV9 with TRBJ2-5; D might be TRBD1 (5 bases). There are 12 residues in the CDR3. Germline V gene sequence: CDR1 SGDLS, CDR2 YYNGEE. The V gene lost 3 bases and the J gene lost 3 bases, with 6 bases spanning the gap. The CDR3 is CASSAREETQYF. The CDR3 DNA is TGTGCCAGCAGCGCCAGGGAAGAGACCCAGTACTTC. Complete variable domain (other parts from reference TRBV9 and TRBJ2-5): DSGVTQTPKHLITATGQRVTLRCSPRSGDLSVYWYQQSLDQGLQFLIQYYNGEERAKGNILERFSAQQFPDLHSELNLSSLELGDSALYFCASSAREETQYFGPGTRLLVL.

This clonotype was seen repeatedly, ten times or more. The chain has TRBV11-2 and TRBJ2-3; D unresolved. The CDR3 covers 15 residues. Germline V gene sequence: CDR1 SGHAT, CDR2 FQNNGV. Between the trimmed V and J ends, which lost 5 bases and 2 bases, there was a span of 14 bases. The CDR3 region has the DNA TGTGCCAGCAGCGGCCGACATGGAAACACAGATACGCAGTATTTT. It encodes CASSGRHGNTDTQYF. Drawing the rest from reference TRBV11-2 and TRBJ2-3, the complete variable domain is EAGVAQSPRYKIIEKRQSVAFWCNPISGHATLYWYQQILGQGPKLLIQFQNNGVVDDSQLPKDRFSAERLKGVDSTLKIQPAKLEDSAVYLCASSGRHGNTDTQYFGPGTRLTVL.

This clonotype is labeled medium-sized. J is TRBJ1-5 and V is TRBV6-1; possibly TRBD1 for D (5 bases). CDR1 is MNHNS and CDR2 is SASEGT in the germline V gene. This CDR3 is 14 amino acids long. Trimming removed 7 bases from V and 4 bases from J, with 14 bases in between. The CDR3 here is CASKLAGWNQPQHF. As DNA, the CDR3 is TGTGCCAGCAAACTGGCAGGGTGGAATCAGCCCCAGCATTTT.

The genes are TRBV18 and TRBJ2-7; D is perhaps TRBD2 (6 bases). This CDR3 spans 13 amino acids. V dropped 1 base and J dropped 5 bases, with 9 bases sitting between them. Per the germline V gene, CDR1 is KGHSH and CDR2 is LQKENI. The CDR3 region has the DNA TGTGCCAGCTCACCACGGGGGGAGGACGAGCAGTACTTC. It is translated as CASSPRGEDEQYF. The variable domain in full, completed from reference TRBV18 and TRBJ2-7, reads NAGVMQNPRHLVRRRGQEARLRCSPMKGHSHVYWYRQLPEEGLKFMVYLQKENIIDESGMPKERFSAEFPKEGPSILRIQQVVRGDSAAYFCASSPRGEDEQYFGPGTRLTVT.

As concerns this clonotype: A read error may be the cause here, since a much bigger clone is one base away. The chain is built from TRBV11-3 and TRBJ2-5; D call uncertain. The CDR3 loop spans 13 amino acids. Per germline, CDR1 SGHNT and CDR2 YENEEA. CDR3: CAGSLDRQETQYF. The CDR3, as DNA: TGTGCCGGCAGCTTAGACCGCCAAGAGACCCAGTACTTC.

This rearrangement joins TRBV20-1 to TRBJ1-1, with 9 bases aligning to TRBD1. The CDR3 sequence is 14 residues long. V shed 5 bases and J 0 bases; nucleotides not matched to a gene: 4. Germline V gene sequence: CDR1 DFQATT, CDR2 SNEGSKA (reference sequence). CDR3 bases: TGCAGTGCTTCGGGACAGGGAATGAACACTGAAGCTTTCTTT. Translated, it gives CSASGQGMNTEAFF.

In its sample, this clonotype was seen many times. The V gene is TRBV7-2, the J gene TRBJ2-1; D is possibly TRBD1 (5 bases). The length of the CDR3 is 15 residues. Germline loops: CDR1 SGHTA, CDR2 FQGNSA. Trimming left V 2 bases short and J 0 bases short, with 8 bases between. In nucleotides, the CDR3 is TGTGCCAGCAGCTTACGCGACAGCTCCTACAATGAGCAGTTCTTC. This sequence encodes CASSLRDSSYNEQFF.

The rearrangement joins TRBV7-3 to TRBJ1-1; D gene uncertain. Trimming took off 5 bases at V and 7 bases at J, with 8 bases between the two ends. The CDR3 covers 11 residues. Germline CDR1 and CDR2: SGHTA and FQGTGA. The CDR3 DNA follows: TGTGCCAGCAGCCAGCTGGGTGAAGCTTTCTTT. It encodes CASSQLGEAFF. Full variable domain (outside the CDR3, taken from reference TRBV7-3 and TRBJ1-1): GAGVSQTPSNKVTEKGKYVELRCDPISGHTALYWYRQSLGQGPEFLIYFQGTGAADDSGLPNDRFFAVRPEGSVSTLKIQRTERGDSAVYLCASSQLGEAFFGQGTRLTVV.

This clonotype is classed as medium-sized. The chain carries TRBV4-1 and TRBJ2-7, with TRBD1 matching 7 bases. This CDR3 has 15 amino acids. In germline, CDR1 is MGHRA, CDR2 YSYEKL. Trimming took 1 base from V and 4 from J; bases not matched to a gene: 7. CDR3 region: CASSQGIGGLYEQYF. Written as DNA, the CDR3 is TGCGCCAGCAGCCAAGGGATAGGGGGCCTTTACGAGCAGTACTTC.

The sample holds many counts of this clonotype. The chain employs TRBV29-1 and TRBJ2-1; 9 bases are a match to TRBD2. From germline, CDR1 is SQVTM and CDR2 ANQGSEA. This CDR3 region has 14 residues. Trimming cost V 7 bases and J 3 bases; bases outside gene matches: 7. The CDR3 region has the DNA TGCAGCGGTACTCGCGGGGGGGGCTACAATGAGCAGTTCTTC. Amino acid sequence: CSGTRGGGYNEQFF.

The chain employs TRBV7-6 and TRBJ1-3, with unresolved D. V was shortened by 2 bases and J by 0 bases, with 8 bases between the two germline ends. In germline, CDR1 is SGHVS, CDR2 FNYEAQ. This CDR3 spans 15 amino acids. The CDR3 coding sequence is TGTGCCAGCAGCTTATCTCCAGGCTCTGGAAACACCATATATTTT. Translating it yields CASSLSPGSGNTIYF.

In this sample, this clonotype turned up many times. The CDR3 sequence: CASSPDSGGTADTQYF. In DNA, the CDR3 is TGCGCCAGCAGCCCTGATAGCGGGGGGACAGCAGATACGCAGTATTTT. The chain employs TRBV5-1 and TRBJ2-3; TRBD2 matches at 10 bases. The V and J ends lost 4 bases and 4 bases, in that order; junction bases with no gene match: 9. The CDR3 is made up of 16 amino acids. Germline V lookup: CDR1 SGHRS, CDR2 YFSETQ.

This clonotype was recorded only once. This sequence joins TRBV7-9 and TRBJ2-1, with a weak D call TRBD1 (6 bases). The CDR3 runs 16 residues. Germline V gene lookup returns CDR1 SEHNR and CDR2 FQNEAQ (reference sequence). Deletions cut 5 bases from V and 8 bases from J, with 22 bases between. The CDR3, as DNA: TGTGCCAGCAGCACGTGGGGGCTCACGGTCGTAGATGAGCAGTTCTTC. It yields the protein CASSTWGLTVVDEQFF. Using reference TRBV7-9 and TRBJ2-1 for the parts outside the CDR3, the full variable domain is DTGVSQNPRHKITKRGQNVTFRCDPISEHNRLYWYRQTLGQGPEFLTYFQNEAQLEKSRLLSDRFSAERPKGSFSTLEIQRTEQGDSAMYLCASSTWGLTVVDEQFFGPGTRLTVL.